This TCR beta chain was captured in a study of CD8 T cells in ankylosing spondylitis. Regarding the study as a whole: Characteristic of ankylosing spondylitis blood, it appeared, was a TCR beta motif comprising roughly eight highly homologous variants. A subset of motif variants has previously been described in the synovial fluid and blood of reactive arthritis.

This clonotype occurred many times. Its matching antigen is unknown. This CDR3 has 13 residues. Germline CDR1 and CDR2: MNHNY and SVGAGI (reference sequence). Trimming removed 6 bases from V and 5 bases from J, with 11 bases in between. Molecular-barcoded quantitative 5'-RACE produced these TCR beta libraries. TCRdb processed the 5' RACE reads anew with MiXCR; each CDR3 protein has one entry. Found here are about 240,000 distinct CDR3 sequences, 8.6% of them singletons; the top ten hold 6.8%. This TCR came from a male donor with ankylosing spondylitis or in good health (not recorded which). What was sequenced was blood, either unsorted or a sorted T cell fraction (not recorded which). The rearrangement joins TRBV6-6 to TRBJ1-5, with D perhaps matching TRBD1 (6 bases). The CDR3 DNA is TGTGCCAGCAGGGACAGCCTGTATCAGCCCCAGCATTTT. It codes for CASRDSLYQPQHF.